This T cell receptor beta chain stems from a study of beta chain features in type 1 diabetes. General study results and limits: It was among patients, rather than healthy donors, that naive, central memory and Treg TCRB repertoires appeared more similar. cDNA sequencing could over-represent cells with high TCR expression. A moderate, significant TCRB CDR3 shortening appeared in type 1 diabetes across four CD4+ subsets.

This CDR3 has 16 amino acids. Looked up from germline, CDR1 is MGHDK and CDR2 is SYGVNS. The V end was cut by 1 base, the J end by 6 bases, with 19 bases between. The investigators reverse transcribed all of the isolated RNA, so they sequenced expressed TCRB transcripts. Method: immunoSEQ multiplex PCR; TCRdb's copy keeps in-frame clones and lacks some. The table lists tens of thousands of clones, roughly 50% of them singletons, with roughly 2.5% in the top ten. A remark on this clone: Its specificity is not known.

The sequence was collected from a woman aged 40 to 50 with type 1 diabetes. The rearrangement links TRBV25-1 to TRBJ2-7, with D tentatively TRBD2 (6 bases). Sequencing was done on a sample of Tregs from blood. The CDR3, as DNA: TGTGCCAGCAGTGAATGGGAAACAGGACTATCTGGCGAGCAGTACTTC. Its protein product is CASSEWETGLSGEQYF.